Described below is a single TCR beta chain sequence and its context. Other DNA sequences in this sample translate to the same CDR3. The CDR3 runs 14 residues. Germline V gives CDR1 SGDLS, CDR2 YYNGEE. V was pared by 3 bases and J by 4 bases, with 11 bases between. Sequencing used immunoSEQ multiplex PCR; TCRdb keeps in-frame clones, though not all of them. The table shows 2 million to 3 million clones, with roughly nine tenths occurring only once. This entry belongs to a study of shared clonotypes between healthy human individuals. Study in general: Those who served as donors were a couple of women and three men between the ages of 18 and 49.

The clonotype comes from a man aged 18 to 35 in good health. Material: naive CD4+ T cells sorted from blood. Subset meaning: CD45RA+ positively selected. J is TRBJ1-5 and V is TRBV9; the D gene is possibly TRBD1 (6 bases). The chain's CDR3 is CASSAGQKNQPQHF. DNA of the CDR3: TGTGCCAGCAGCGCTGGACAGAAGAATCAGCCCCAGCATTTT.